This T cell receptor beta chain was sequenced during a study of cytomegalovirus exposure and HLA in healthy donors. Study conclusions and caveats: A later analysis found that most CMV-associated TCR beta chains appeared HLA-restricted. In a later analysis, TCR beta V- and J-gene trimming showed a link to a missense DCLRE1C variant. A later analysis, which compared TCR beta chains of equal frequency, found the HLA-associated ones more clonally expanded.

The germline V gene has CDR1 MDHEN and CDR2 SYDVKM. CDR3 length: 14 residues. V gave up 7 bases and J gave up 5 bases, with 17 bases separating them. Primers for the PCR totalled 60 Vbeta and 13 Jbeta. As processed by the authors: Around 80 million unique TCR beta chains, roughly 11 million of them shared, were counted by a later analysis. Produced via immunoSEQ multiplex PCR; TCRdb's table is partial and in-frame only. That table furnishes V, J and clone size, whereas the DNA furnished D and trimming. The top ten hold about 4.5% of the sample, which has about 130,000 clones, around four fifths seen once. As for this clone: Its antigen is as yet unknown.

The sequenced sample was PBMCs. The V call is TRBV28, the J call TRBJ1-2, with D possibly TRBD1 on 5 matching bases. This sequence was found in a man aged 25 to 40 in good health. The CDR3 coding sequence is TGTGCCAGCAAGTTGCCCGACAGAACTTATGGCTACACCTTC. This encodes CASKLPDRTYGYTF.